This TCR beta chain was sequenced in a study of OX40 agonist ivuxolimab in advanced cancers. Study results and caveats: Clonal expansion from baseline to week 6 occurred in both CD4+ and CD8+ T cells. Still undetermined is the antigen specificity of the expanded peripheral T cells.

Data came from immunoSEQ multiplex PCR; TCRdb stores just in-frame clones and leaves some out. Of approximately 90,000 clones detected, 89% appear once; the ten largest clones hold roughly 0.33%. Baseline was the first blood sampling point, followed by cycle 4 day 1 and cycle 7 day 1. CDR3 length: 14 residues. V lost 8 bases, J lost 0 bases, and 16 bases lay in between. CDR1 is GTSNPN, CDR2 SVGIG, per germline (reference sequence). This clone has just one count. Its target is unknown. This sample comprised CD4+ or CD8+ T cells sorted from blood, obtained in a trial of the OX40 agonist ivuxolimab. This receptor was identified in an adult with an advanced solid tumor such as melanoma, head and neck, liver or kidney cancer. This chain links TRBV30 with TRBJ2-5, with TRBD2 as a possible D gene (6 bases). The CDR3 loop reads CAQGLPADQETQYF. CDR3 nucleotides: TGTGCCCAGGGACTTCCGGCGGACCAAGAGACCCAGTACTTC.